This paragraph reports one T cell receptor (beta chain). V gave up 1 base and J gave up 12 bases; unmatched junction bases: 7. CDR1 and CDR2 from the germline V gene are SQVTM and ANQGSEA. The CDR3 totals 12 residues. The sample comes from a study of blood T cells in healthy people across ages. Using a J-beta primer mix together with a sample-barcoded 5' primer, a second PCR was run for roughly 6 to 11 cycles. TCRdb called the 5' RACE reads again in MiXCR, with one record for every CDR3 protein. This table has over 550,000 distinct CDR3 sequences, 25% to 35% appearing once. The receptor comes from a woman at least 80 years old in good health. Material for sequencing was blood. The chain joins TRBV29-1 to TRBJ1-1, with TRBD1 matching over 8 bases. The CDR3 bases are TGCAGCGTTGAAGCCGGGGACAGGAGCTCTTTCTTT. Protein product: CSVEAGDRSSFF. Full variable domain (missing parts from reference TRBV29-1 and TRBJ1-1): SAVISQKPSRDICQRGTSLTIQCQVDSQVTMMFWYRQQPGQSLTLIATANQGSEATYESGFVIDKFPISRPNLTFSTLTVSNMSPEDSSIYLCSVEAGDRSSFFGQGTRLTVV.